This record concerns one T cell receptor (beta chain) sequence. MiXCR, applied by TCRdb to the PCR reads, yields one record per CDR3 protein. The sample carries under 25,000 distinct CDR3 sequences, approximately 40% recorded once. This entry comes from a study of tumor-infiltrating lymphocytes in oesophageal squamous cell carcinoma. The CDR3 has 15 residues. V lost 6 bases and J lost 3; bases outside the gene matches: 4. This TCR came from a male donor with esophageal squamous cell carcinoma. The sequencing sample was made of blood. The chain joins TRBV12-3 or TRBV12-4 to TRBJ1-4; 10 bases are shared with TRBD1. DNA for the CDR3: TGTGCCAGCAGAGGACAGGGGGGTTCTAATGAAAAACTGTTTTTT. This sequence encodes CASRGQGGSNEKLFF.